This T cell receptor beta chain was documented in a study of blood T cells in healthy people across ages. Study details: Template switching picked up about one barcoded beta molecule for each two T cells. Study-wide points: Higher diversity and more naive CD4+ cells were features of long-lived donors, compared to aged donors.

This clonotype was seen a few times. Its antigen is as yet unknown. PCR was performed a second time for 7 to 11 cycles using a sample-barcoded 5' primer and a J-beta primer mix. In TCRdb, the 5' RACE reads were re-called with MiXCR into one record per CDR3 protein. The table includes around 790,000 distinct CDR3 sequences, under 55% detected once. Each sample gave at least 6.5 million isolated PBMCs. Extraction yielded at least 6 micrograms of total RNA per sample. The V gene's germline CDR1 is MNHEY and CDR2 SVGEGT. V shed 4 bases and J 3 bases; nucleotides not matched to a gene: 12. CDR3 length equals 17 residues.

This TCR was sampled from a man in his 60s in good health. The sequenced material came from blood. The V call is TRBV6-2 or TRBV6-3, the J call TRBJ2-1, with 7 bases lining up with TRBD2. CDR3 sequence reads: CASSWGASGEHYNEQFF. CDR3 coding DNA: TGTGCCAGCAGTTGGGGAGCGAGCGGGGAGCACTACAATGAGCAGTTCTTC.